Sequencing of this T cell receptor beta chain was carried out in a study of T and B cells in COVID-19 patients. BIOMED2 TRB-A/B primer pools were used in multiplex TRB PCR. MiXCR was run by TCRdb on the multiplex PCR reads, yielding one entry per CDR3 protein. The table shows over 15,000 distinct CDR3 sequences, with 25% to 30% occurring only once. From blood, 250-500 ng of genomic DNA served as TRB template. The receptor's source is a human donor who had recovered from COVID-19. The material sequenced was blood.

CDR3 region: CASSPTGGAETQYF. DNA of the CDR3: TGTGCCAGCAGTCCGACAGGGGGCGCAGAGACCCAGTACTTC. The chain uses TRBV6-5 and TRBJ2-5; TRBD1 matches at 10 bases. Germline V gene sequence: CDR1 MNHEY, CDR2 SVGAGI. The length of the CDR3 is 14 residues. The V segment lost 5 bases and the J segment 4 bases; nucleotides outside the gene matches: 4.